This T cell receptor beta chain stems from a study of blood T cell repertoires in COVID-19. Whole-study context: Samples representing acute and convalescent COVID-19 were sourced from the United States, Italy and Spain. In each case, the material was cDNA or gDNA derived from T cells, B-cell-depleted T cells, or PBMCs.

This clone came up a few times. Deletions cut 3 bases from V and 5 bases from J, with 17 bases between. Per the germline V gene, CDR1 is SGHDT and CDR2 is YYEEEE. The CDR3 consists of 16 residues. Assay: immunoSEQ multiplex PCR; the TCRdb copy retains only in-frame clones and omits some. The table records around 170,000 clones, about 86% of them present only once. This chain links TRBV5-6 with TRBJ1-4, with D maybe TRBD1 (5 bases). The material sequenced was peripheral blood. The TCR was taken from a man younger than 45 with active or convalescent COVID-19. CDR3 in amino acids: CASSSLSGGTNEKLFF. The CDR3 DNA reads as TGTGCCAGCAGCTCCCTGTCCGGGGGAACAAATGAAAAACTGTTTTTT.